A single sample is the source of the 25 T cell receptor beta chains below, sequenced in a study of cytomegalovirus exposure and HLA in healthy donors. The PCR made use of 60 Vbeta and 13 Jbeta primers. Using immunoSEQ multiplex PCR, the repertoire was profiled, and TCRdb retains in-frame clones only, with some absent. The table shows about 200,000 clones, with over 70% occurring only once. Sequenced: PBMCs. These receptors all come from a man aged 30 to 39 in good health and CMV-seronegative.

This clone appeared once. The CDR3 loop reads CAIGQGQGGGNQPQHF. The CDR3 bases are TGTGCCATCGGACAGGGGCAAGGGGGTGGCAATCAGCCCCAGCATTTT. The chain employs TRBV25-1 and TRBJ1-5; 9 bases align to TRBD1. Germline CDR1 reads MGHDK; CDR2 reads SYGVNS. The CDR3 length is 16 residues. Trimming removed 10 bases from V and 2 bases from J; junction bases left unmatched: 12.

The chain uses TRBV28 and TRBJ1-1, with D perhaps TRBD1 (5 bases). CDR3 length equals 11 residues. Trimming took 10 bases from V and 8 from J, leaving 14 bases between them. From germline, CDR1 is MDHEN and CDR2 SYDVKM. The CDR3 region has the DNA TGTGCCACCTGGGGCGCACGGGAAGCTTTCTTT. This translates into CATWGAREAFF. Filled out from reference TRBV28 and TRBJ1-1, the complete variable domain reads DVKVTQSSRYLVKRTGEKVFLECVQDMDHENMFWYRQDPGLGLRLIYFSYDVKMKEKGDIPEGYSVSREKKERFSLILESASTNQTSMYLCATWGAREAFFGQGTRLTVV.

The DNA of the CDR3 is TGTGCCAGCAGCACACAGGGAACCTACGAGCAGTACTTC. As protein: CASSTQGTYEQYF. This sequence joins TRBV5-6 and TRBJ2-7, with D perhaps TRBD1 (6 bases). The CDR3 is 13 amino acids. V shed 4 bases and J shed 2 bases, with 10 bases lying between them. CDR1 and CDR2 from the germline V gene are SGHDT and YYEEEE.

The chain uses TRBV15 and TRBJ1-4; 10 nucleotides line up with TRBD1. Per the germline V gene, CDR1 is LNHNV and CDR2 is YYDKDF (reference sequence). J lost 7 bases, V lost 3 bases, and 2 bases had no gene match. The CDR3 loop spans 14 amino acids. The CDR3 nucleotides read TGTGCCACCAGCAGCGGACAGGGGGGTGAAAAACTGTTTTTT. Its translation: CATSSGQGGEKLFF.

The CDR3 here is CASRQGQGPYEQYF. CDR3 DNA sequence: TGTGCCAGCAGGCAGGGACAGGGCCCCTACGAGCAGTACTTC. The chain couples TRBV28 to TRBJ2-7, with 9 bases matching TRBD1. Looked up from germline, CDR1 is MDHEN and CDR2 is SYDVKM. V trimming: 6 bases; J trimming: 2 bases; junction bases outside the gene matches: 5. This CDR3 contains 14 residues.

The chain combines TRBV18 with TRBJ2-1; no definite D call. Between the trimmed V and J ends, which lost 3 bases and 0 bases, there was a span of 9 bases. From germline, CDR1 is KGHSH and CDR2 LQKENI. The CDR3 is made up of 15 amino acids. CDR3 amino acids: CASSPRVSSYNEQFF. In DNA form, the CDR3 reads TGTGCCAGCTCACCTCGGGTTAGCTCCTACAATGAGCAGTTCTTC.

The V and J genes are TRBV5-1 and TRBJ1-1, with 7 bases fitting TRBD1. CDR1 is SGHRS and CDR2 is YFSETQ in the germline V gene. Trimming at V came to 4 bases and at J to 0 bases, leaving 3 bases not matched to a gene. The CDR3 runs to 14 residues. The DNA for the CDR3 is TGCGCCAGCAGCCTTGGACAGGTGAACACTGAAGCTTTCTTT. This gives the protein CASSLGQVNTEAFF. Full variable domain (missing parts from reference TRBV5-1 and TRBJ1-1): KAGVTQTPRYLIKTRGQQVTLSCSPISGHRSVSWYQQTPGQGLQFLFEYFSETQRNKGNFPGRFSGRQFSNSRSEMNVSTLELGDSALYLCASSLGQVNTEAFFGQGTRLTVV.

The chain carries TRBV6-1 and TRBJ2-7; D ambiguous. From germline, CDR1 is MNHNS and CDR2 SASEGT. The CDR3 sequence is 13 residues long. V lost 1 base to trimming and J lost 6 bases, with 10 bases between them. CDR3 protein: CASSEGAGREQYF. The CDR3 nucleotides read TGTGCCAGCAGTGAAGGTGCAGGTCGCGAGCAGTACTTC.

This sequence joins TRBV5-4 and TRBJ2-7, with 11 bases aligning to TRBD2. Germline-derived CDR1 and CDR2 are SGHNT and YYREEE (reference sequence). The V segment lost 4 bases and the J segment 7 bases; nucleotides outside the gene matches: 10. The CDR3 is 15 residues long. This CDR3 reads CASSTTSGSIGEQYF. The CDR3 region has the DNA TGTGCCAGCAGCACCACTAGCGGGAGTATTGGAGAGCAGTACTTC.

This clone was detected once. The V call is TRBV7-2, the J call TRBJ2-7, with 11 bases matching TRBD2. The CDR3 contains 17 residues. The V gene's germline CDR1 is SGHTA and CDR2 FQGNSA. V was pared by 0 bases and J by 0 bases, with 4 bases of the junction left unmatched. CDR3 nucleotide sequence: TGTGCCAGCAGCTTAGCAGTAGCGGGGGGGCCCTCCTACGAGCAGTACTTC. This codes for CASSLAVAGGPSYEQYF.

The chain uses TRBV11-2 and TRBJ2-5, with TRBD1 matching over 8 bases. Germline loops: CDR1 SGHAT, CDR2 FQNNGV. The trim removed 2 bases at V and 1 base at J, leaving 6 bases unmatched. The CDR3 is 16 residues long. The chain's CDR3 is CASSLTGGRGQETQYF. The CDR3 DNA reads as TGTGCCAGCAGCTTAACAGGGGGGCGGGGCCAAGAGACCCAGTACTTC. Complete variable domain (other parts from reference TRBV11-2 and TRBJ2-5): EAGVAQSPRYKIIEKRQSVAFWCNPISGHATLYWYQQILGQGPKLLIQFQNNGVVDDSQLPKDRFSAERLKGVDSTLKIQPAKLEDSAVYLCASSLTGGRGQETQYFGPGTRLLVL.

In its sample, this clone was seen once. The CDR3 DNA follows: TGCGCCAGCAGCCCCTGGAGGACAGGGGCTACGTACCAAGAGACCCAGTACTTC. It encodes CASSPWRTGATYQETQYF. The chain has TRBV5-1 and TRBJ2-5; 9 bases line up with TRBD1. Germline lookup yields CDR1 SGHRS and CDR2 YFSETQ. The trim removed 4 bases at V and 0 bases at J, leaving 13 bases unmatched. The CDR3 consists of 18 residues.

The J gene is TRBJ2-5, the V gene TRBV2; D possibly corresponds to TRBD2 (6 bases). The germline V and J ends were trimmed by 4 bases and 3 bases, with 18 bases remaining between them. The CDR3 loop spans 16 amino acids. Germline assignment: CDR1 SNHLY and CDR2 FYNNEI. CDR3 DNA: TGTGCCAGCAGTGCCCGGGCGGGGACGGGAAAAGAGACCCAGTACTTC. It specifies CASSARAGTGKETQYF.

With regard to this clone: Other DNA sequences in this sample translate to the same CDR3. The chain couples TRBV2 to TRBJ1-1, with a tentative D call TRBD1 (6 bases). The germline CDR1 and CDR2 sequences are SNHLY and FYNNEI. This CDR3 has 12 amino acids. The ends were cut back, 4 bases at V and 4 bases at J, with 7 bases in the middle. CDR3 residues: CASSAQGTEAFF. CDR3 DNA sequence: TGTGCCAGCAGTGCACAGGGCACTGAAGCTTTCTTT.

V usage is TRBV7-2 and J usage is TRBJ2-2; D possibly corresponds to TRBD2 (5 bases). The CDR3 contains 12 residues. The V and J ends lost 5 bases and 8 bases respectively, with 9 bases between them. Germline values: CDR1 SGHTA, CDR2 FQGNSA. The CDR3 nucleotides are TGTGCCAGCAGCCTCCGGAGGGGGGAGCTGTTTTTT. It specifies CASSLRRGELFF.

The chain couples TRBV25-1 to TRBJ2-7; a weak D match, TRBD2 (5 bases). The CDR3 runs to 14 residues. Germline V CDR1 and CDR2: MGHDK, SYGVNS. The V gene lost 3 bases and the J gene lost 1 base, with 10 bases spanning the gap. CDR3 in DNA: TGTGCCAGCAGTGACACGACGGGATCCTACGAGCAGTACTTC. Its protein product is CASSDTTGSYEQYF.

CDR3 coding DNA: TGTGCCAGCAGTCAAACAGGGGCCACTAACTATGGCTACACCTTC. It is translated as CASSQTGATNYGYTF. The genes are TRBV28 and TRBJ1-2; 7 bases fit TRBD1. The CDR3 extends over 15 amino acids. Germline values: CDR1 MDHEN, CDR2 SYDVKM. Losses at the gene ends were 5 bases for V and 0 bases for J; bases not matched to a gene: 6.

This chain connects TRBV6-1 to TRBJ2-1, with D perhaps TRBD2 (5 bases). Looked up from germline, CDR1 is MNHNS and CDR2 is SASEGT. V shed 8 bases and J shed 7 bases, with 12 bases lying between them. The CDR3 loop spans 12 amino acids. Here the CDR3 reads CASEPPGNEQFF. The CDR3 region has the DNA TGTGCCAGCGAGCCACCGGGGAATGAGCAGTTCTTC.

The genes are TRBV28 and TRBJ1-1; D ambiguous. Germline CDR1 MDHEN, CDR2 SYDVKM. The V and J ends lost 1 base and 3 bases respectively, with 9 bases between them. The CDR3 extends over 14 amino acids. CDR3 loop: CASSLFAADTEAFF. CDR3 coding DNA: TGTGCCAGCAGTTTATTTGCGGCAGACACTGAAGCTTTCTTT.

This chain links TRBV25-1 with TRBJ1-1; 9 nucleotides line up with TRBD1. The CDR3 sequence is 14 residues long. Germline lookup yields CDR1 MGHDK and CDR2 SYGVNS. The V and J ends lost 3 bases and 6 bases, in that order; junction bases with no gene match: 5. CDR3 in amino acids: CASSDSTGGPEAFF. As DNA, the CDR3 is TGTGCCAGCAGTGATTCAACAGGGGGCCCTGAAGCTTTCTTT.

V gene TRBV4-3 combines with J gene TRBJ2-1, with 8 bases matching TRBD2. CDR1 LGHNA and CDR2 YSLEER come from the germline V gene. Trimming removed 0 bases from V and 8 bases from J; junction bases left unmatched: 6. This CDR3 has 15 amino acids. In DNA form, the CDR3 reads TGCGCCAGCAGCCAAGAGTCCGGGGGGGCCGATGAGCAGTTCTTC. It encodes CASSQESGGADEQFF.

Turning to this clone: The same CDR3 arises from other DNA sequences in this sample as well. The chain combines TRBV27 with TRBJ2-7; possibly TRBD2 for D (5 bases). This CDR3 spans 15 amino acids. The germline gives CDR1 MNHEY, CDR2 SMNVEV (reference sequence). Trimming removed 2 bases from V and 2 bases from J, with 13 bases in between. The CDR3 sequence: CASSLGGVPTYEQYF. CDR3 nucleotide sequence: TGTGCCAGCAGTTTAGGAGGCGTCCCGACCTACGAGCAGTACTTC.

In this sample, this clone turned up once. CDR3 sequence reads: CASSLTGGYGYTF. The CDR3 DNA reads as TGTGCCAGCAGTCTTACAGGGGGCTATGGCTACACCTTC. The chain recombines TRBV6-6 with TRBJ1-2, with 8 bases matching TRBD1. Germline V gives CDR1 MNHNY, CDR2 SVGAGI (reference sequence). J gave up 4 bases and V 5 bases, and 3 bases lay outside the gene matches. The CDR3 length is 13 residues.

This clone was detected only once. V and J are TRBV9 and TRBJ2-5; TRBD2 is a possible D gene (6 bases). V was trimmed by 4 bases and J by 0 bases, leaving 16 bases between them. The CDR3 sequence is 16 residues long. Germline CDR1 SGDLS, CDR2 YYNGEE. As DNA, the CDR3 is TGTGCCAGCAGCCCTCGCCCCGCGGGAAACCAAGAGACCCAGTACTTC. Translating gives CASSPRPAGNQETQYF.

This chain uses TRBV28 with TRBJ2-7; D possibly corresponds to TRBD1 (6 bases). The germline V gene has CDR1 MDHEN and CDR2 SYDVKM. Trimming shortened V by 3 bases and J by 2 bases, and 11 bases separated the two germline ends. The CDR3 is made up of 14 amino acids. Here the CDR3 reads CASSFERTAYEQYF. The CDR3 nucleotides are TGTGCCAGCAGTTTTGAACGGACAGCCTACGAGCAGTACTTC.